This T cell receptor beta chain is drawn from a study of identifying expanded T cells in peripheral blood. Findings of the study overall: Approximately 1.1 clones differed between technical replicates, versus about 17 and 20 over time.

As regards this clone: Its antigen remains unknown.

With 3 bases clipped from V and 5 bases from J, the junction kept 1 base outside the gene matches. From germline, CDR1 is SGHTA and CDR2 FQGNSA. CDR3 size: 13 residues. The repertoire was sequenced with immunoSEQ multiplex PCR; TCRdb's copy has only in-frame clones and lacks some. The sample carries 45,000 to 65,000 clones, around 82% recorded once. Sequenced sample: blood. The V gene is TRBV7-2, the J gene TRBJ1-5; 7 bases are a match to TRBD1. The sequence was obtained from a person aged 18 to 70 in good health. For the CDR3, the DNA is TGTGCCAGCAGCTTCGACAGGGATCAGCCCCAGCATTTT. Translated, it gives CASSFDRDQPQHF.